This record covers a single TCR beta chain. Its antigen is as yet unknown. This sample's time point: persistent/refractory GD, antithyroid drugs over 5 years with positive TRAb. Extracted RNA from PBMCs served as the source of the TCR library. By American Thyroid Association guidelines, Graves' disease was diagnosed in the cohort. Construction of the TCR beta libraries employed iRepertoire HTBI primers in conjunction with Arm-PCR of CDR3 regions. Source study methods: Throughout the samples, researchers identified around 65 TRBV and more than twelve TRBJ segments. One entry per CDR3 protein results from TCRdb running MiXCR on the multiplex PCR reads. V and J calls and clone size were set by TCRdb, not the authors. The profile shows about 290,000 distinct CDR3 sequences, 22% of them singletons. This entry is derived from a study of regulatory T cells in long-lasting Graves disease. Overall study findings and caveats: Clonotypes that were public and shared totalled a few thousand in persistent patients versus 966 in new patients. Persistent Graves' cases showed lower TCR diversity than newly diagnosed cases.

CDR3 length equals 12 residues. The germline V gene has CDR1 MNHNS and CDR2 SASEGT. V was shortened by 8 bases and J by 1 base, with 8 bases between the two germline ends. This TCR was sampled from a female donor with Graves disease. The sample in question was peripheral blood mononuclear cells (PBMCs), obtained when the disease was refractory, from a patient treated with antithyroid drugs. The V gene is TRBV6-1, the J gene TRBJ2-5, with D unclear. CDR3 nucleotide sequence: TGTGCCAGCGGACCAAGCCAAGAGACCCAGTACTTC. It specifies CASGPSQETQYF.